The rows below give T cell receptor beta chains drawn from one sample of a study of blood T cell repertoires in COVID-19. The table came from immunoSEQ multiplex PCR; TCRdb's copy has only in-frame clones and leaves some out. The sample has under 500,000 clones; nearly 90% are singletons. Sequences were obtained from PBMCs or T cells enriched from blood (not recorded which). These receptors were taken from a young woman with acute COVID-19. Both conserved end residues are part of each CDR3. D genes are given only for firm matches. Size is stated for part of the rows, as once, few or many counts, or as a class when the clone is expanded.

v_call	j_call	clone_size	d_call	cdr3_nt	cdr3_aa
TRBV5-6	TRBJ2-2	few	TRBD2	TGTGCCAGCAGCTTCGGACTAGCGGGGAACACCGGGGAGCTGTTTTTT	CASSFGLAGNTGELFF
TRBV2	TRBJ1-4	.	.	TGTGCCAGCAGCGAGGGGCGGGGGTTTAATGAAAAACTGTTTTTT	CASSEGRGFNEKLFF
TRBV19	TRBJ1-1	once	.	TGTGCCAGTAGTTTCCTGGTAGGAGGGGACACTGAAGCTTTCTTT	CASSFLVGGDTEAFF
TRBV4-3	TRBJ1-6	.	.	TGCGCCAGCAGCCAAGATAGAGACTATAATTCACCCCTCCACTTT	CASSQDRDYNSPLHF
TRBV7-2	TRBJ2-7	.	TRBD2	TGTGCCAGCAGTCCAGGTGGGGGACTACCCTACGAGCAGTACTTC	CASSPGGGLPYEQYF
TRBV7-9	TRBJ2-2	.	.	TGTGCCAGCAGCCCATCGGAGGGGAACACCGGGGAGCTGTTTTTT	CASSPSEGNTGELFF
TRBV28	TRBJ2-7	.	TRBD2	TGTGCCAGCAGACTAGCGGGAGGATCCTACGAGCAGTACTTC	CASRLAGGSYEQYF
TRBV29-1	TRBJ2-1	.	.	TGCAGCGTTGGGGGGGTATCTGAGCAGTTCTTC	CSVGGVSEQFF
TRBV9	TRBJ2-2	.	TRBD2	TGTGCCAGCAGCGTAGGATTAGCGGGGGGGAACACCGGGGAGCTGTTTTTT	CASSVGLAGGNTGELFF
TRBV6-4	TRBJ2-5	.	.	TGTGCCAGCAGTGAAAGACAGGCGGGCCAAGAGACCCAGTACTTC	CASSERQAGQETQYF
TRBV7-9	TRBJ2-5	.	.	TGTGCCAGCAGCTTAATCCAGGGCAAGGAGACCCAGTACTTC	CASSLIQGKETQYF
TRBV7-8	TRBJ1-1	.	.	TGTGCCAGCAGCCGACTCCGCGGGGGTGGACAGAAAGCTTTCTTT	CASSRLRGGGQKAFF
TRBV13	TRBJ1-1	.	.	TGTGCCAGCAGCCCTCAGGCAAGCACTGAAGCTTTCTTT	CASSPQASTEAFF
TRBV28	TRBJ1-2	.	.	TGTGCCAGCAGTTTATTCCCCGGGATTAACTATGGCTACACCTTC	CASSLFPGINYGYTF
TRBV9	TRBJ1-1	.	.	TGTGCCAGCAGCTTATCAGGGTACACTGAAGCTTTCTTT	CASSLSGYTEAFF
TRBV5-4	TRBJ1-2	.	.	TGTGCCAGCAGTTCCTTACAGGGCGCGTATGGCTACACCTTC	CASSSLQGAYGYTF
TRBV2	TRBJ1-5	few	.	TGTGCCAGCAGTGACAGGGCTCGCAATCAGCCCCAGCATTTT	CASSDRARNQPQHF